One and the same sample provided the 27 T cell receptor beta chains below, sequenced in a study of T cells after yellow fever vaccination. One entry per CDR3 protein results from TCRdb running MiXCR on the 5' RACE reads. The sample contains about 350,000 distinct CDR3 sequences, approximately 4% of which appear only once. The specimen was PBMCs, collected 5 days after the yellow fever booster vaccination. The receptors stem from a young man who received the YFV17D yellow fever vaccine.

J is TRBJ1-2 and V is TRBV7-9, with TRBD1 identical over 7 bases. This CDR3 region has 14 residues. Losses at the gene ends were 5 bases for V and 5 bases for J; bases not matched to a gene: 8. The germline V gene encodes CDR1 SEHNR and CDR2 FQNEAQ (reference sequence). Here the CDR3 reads CASSPPAGGYGYTF. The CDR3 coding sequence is TGTGCCAGCAGCCCACCGGCAGGGGGGTATGGCTACACCTTC.

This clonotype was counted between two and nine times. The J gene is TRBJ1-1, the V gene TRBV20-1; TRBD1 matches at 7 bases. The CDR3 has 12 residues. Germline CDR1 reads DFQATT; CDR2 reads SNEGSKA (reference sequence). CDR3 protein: CSAGTVNTEAFF. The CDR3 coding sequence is TGCAGCGCCGGGACAGTGAACACTGAAGCTTTCTTT.

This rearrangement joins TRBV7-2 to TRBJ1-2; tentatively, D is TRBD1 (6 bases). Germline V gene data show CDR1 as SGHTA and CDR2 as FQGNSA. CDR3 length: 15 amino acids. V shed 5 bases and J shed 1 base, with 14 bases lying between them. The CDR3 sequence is CASSLTGLGNYGYTF. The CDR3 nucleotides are TGTGCCAGCAGCCTCACAGGGTTGGGTAACTATGGCTACACCTTC. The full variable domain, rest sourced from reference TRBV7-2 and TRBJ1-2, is GAGVSQSPSNKVTEKGKDVELRCDPISGHTALYWYRQSLGQGLEFLIYFQGNSAPDKSGLPSDRFSAERTGGSVSTLTIQRTQQEDSAVYLCASSLTGLGNYGYTFGSGTRLTVV.

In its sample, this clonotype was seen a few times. CDR3 nucleotide sequence: TGTGCCAGCAGCCGACTAGCGGGGGCGTACAATGAGCAGTTCTTC. It codes for CASSRLAGAYNEQFF. V is TRBV7-9 and J is TRBJ2-1; TRBD2 matches 12 bases. This CDR3 is 15 amino acids long. Germline trimming cut 5 bases from V and 4 bases from J; bases unmatched to any gene: 3. Germline V gene data show CDR1 as SEHNR and CDR2 as FQNEAQ (reference sequence).

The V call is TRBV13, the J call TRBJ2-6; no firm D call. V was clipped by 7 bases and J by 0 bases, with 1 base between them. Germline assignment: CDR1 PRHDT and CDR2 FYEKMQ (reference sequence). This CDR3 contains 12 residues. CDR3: CASTSGANVLTF. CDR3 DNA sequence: TGTGCCAGCACCTCTGGGGCCAACGTCCTGACTTTC. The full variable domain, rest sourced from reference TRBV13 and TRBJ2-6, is AAGVIQSPRHLIKEKRETATLKCYPIPRHDTVYWYQQGPGQDPQFLISFYEKMQSDKGSIPDRFSAQQFSDYHSELNMSSLELGDSALYFCASTSGANVLTFGAGSRLTVL.

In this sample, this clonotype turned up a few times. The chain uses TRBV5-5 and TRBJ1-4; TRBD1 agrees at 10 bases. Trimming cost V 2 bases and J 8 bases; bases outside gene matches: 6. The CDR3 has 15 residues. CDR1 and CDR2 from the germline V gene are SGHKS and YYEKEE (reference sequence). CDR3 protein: CASSLRDRGREKLFF. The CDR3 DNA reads TGTGCCAGCAGCTTACGGGACAGGGGACGAGAAAAACTGTTTTTT.

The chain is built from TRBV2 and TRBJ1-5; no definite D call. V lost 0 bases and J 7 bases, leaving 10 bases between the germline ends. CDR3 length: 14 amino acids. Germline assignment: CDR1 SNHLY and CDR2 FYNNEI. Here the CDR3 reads CASSEAPAGQPQHF. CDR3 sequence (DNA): TGTGCCAGCAGTGAAGCCCCCGCGGGACAGCCCCAGCATTTT.

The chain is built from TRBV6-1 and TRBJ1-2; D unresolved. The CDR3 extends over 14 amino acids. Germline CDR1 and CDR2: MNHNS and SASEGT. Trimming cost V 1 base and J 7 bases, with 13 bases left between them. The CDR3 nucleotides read TGTGCCAGCAGTGAAGGGGTAGAGGCGGTTGGCTACACCTTC. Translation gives CASSEGVEAVGYTF.

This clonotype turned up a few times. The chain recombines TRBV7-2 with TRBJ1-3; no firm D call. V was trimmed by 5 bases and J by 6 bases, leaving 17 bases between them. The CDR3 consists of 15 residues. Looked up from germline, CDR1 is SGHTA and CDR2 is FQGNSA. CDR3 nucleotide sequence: TGTGCCAGCAGCACTGAGCGGGGTGGCGTAAACACCATATATTTT. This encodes CASSTERGGVNTIYF.

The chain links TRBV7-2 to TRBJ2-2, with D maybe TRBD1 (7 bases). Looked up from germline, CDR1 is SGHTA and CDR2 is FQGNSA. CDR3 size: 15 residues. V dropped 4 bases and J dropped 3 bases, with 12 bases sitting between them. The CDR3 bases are TGTGCCAGCAGCTCCCAGGGGGGTTACACCGGGGAGCTGTTTTTT. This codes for CASSSQGGYTGELFF.

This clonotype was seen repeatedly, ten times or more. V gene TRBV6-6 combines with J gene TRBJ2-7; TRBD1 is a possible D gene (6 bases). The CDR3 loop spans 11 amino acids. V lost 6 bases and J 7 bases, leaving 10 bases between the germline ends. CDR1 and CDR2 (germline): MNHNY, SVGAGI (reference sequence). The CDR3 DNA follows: TGTGCCAGCAGCACAGGGCTTGAGCAGTACTTC. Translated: CASSTGLEQYF.

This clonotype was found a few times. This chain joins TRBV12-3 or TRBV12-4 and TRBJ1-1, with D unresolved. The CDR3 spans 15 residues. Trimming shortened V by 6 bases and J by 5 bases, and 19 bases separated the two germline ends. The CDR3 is CASRVGRVIRTEAFF. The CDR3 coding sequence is TGTGCCAGCAGAGTAGGGAGGGTAATAAGGACTGAAGCTTTCTTT.

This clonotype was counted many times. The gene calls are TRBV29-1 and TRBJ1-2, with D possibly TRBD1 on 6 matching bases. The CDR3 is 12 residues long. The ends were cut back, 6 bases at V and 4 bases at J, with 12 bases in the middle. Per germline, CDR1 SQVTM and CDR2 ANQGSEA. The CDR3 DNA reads TGCAGCGTGCAACAGGGAGGCTATGGCTACACCTTC. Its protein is CSVQQGGYGYTF. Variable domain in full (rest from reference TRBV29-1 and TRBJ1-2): SAVISQKPSRDICQRGTSLTIQCQVDSQVTMMFWYRQQPGQSLTLIATANQGSEATYESGFVIDKFPISRPNLTFSTLTVSNMSPEDSSIYLCSVQQGGYGYTFGSGTRLTVV.

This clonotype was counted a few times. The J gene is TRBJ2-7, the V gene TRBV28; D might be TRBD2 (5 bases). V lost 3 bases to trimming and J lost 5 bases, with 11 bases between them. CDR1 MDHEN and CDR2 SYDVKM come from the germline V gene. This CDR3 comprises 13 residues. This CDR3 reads CASSFFFGDEQYV. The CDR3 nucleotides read TGTGCCAGCAGTTTTTTCTTCGGGGACGAGCAGTACGTC.

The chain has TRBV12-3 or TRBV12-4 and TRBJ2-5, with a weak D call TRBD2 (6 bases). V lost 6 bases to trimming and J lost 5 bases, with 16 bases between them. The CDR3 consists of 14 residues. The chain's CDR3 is CASSVPGTPETQYF. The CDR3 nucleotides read TGTGCCAGCAGCGTGCCTGGGACTCCGGAGACCCAGTACTTC.

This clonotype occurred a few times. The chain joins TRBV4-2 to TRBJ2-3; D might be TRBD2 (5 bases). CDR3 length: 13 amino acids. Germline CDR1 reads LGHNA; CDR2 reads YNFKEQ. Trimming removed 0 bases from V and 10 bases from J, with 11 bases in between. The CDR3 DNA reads TGTGCCAGCAGCCAAGAGGCTAGCATCCCGCAGTATTTT. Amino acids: CASSQEASIPQYF.

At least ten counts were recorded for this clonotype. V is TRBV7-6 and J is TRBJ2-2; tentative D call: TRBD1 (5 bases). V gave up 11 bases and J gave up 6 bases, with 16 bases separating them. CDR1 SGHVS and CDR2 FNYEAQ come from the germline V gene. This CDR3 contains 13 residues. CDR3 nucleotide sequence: TGTGCCGCCAGATCGACAGAATCCGGGGAGCTGTTTTTT. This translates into CAARSTESGELFF.

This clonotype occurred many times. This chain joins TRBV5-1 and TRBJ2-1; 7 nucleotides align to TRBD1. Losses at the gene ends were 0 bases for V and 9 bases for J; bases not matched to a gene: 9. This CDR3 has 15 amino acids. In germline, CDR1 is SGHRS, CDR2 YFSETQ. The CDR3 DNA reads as TGCGCCAGCAGCTTGGAAGGGGACAGTCGTAGTGAGCAGTTCTTC. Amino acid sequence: CASSLEGDSRSEQFF.

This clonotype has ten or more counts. The CDR3: CASSLRPYQPQHF. Here the CDR3 DNA reads TGTGCCAGCAGCTTACGACCGTATCAGCCCCAGCATTTT. The chain links TRBV7-2 to TRBJ1-5, with unresolved D. Germline CDR1 and CDR2: SGHTA and FQGNSA. This CDR3 comprises 13 residues. V was pared by 2 bases and J by 5 bases, with 7 bases between.

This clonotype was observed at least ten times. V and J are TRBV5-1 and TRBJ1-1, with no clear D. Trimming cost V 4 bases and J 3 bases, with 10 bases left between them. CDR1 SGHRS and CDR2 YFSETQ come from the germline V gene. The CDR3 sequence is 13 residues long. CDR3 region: CASSLKEDTEAFF. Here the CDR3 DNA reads TGCGCCAGCAGCCTCAAAGAGGACACTGAAGCTTTCTTT.

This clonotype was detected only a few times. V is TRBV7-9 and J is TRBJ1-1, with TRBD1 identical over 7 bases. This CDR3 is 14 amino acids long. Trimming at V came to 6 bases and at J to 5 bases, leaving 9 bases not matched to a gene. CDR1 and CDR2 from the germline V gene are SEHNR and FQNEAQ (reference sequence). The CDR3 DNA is TGTGCCAGCAGGGACAACAGGGGTGGGACTGAAGCTTTCTTT. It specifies CASRDNRGGTEAFF.

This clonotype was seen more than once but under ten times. The CDR3 bases are TGTGCCAGTAGTCCCCACAATCAGCCCCAGCATTTT. Its translation: CASSPHNQPQHF. This chain uses TRBV19 with TRBJ1-5; D unresolved. The CDR3 extends over 12 amino acids. Trimming removed 5 bases at V and 3 bases at J, with 5 bases between. Germline V gives CDR1 LNHDA, CDR2 SQIVND (reference sequence).

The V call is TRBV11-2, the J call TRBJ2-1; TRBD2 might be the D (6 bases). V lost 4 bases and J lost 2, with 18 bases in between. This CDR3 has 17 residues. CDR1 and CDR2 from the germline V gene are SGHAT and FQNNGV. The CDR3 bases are TGTGCCAGCAGCTCGACCCCTCGGGGGAGCCCCTACAATGAGCAGTTCTTC. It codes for CASSSTPRGSPYNEQFF.

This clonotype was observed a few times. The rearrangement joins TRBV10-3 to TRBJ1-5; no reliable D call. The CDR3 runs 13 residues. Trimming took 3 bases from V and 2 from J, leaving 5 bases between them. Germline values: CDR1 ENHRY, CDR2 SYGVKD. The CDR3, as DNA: TGTGCCATCAGTGACCAGGGCAATCAGCCCCAGCATTTT. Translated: CAISDQGNQPQHF.

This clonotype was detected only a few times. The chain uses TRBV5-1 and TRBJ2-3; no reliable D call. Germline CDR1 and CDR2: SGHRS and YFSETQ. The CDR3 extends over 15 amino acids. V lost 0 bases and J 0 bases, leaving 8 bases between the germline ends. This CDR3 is CASSLDSASTDTQYF. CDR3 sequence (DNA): TGCGCCAGCAGCTTGGACTCGGCTAGCACAGATACGCAGTATTTT.

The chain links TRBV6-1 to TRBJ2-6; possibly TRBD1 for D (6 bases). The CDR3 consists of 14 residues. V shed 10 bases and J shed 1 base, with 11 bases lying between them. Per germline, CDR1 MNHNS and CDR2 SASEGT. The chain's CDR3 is CAINDRSGANVLTF. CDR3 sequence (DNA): TGTGCCATTAACGACAGGTCTGGGGCCAACGTCCTGACTTTC.

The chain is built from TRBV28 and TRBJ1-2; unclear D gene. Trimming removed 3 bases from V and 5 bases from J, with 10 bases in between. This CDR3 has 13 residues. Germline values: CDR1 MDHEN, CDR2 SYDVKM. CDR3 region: CASSFESYYGYTF. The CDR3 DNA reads TGTGCCAGCAGTTTTGAGTCGTATTATGGCTACACCTTC.